This T cell receptor beta chain was found in a study of blood T cell repertoires in COVID-19. V lost 3 bases and J 8 bases, leaving 11 bases between the germline ends. The CDR3 has 13 amino acids. Germline V lookup: CDR1 KGHSH, CDR2 LQKENI. Sequenced by immunoSEQ multiplex PCR; TCRdb stores in-frame clones only, minus some. This sample carries approximately 100,000 clones, 85% to 90% of them seen once, and the ten largest clones take about 34%. The chain is built from TRBV18 and TRBJ2-1; D gene unclear. The source of this sequence is an elderly woman with acute or convalescent COVID-19. Sequenced input: peripheral blood. CDR3: CASSPQALYEQFF. DNA of the CDR3: TGTGCCAGCTCACCCCAGGCCCTGTATGAGCAGTTCTTC.